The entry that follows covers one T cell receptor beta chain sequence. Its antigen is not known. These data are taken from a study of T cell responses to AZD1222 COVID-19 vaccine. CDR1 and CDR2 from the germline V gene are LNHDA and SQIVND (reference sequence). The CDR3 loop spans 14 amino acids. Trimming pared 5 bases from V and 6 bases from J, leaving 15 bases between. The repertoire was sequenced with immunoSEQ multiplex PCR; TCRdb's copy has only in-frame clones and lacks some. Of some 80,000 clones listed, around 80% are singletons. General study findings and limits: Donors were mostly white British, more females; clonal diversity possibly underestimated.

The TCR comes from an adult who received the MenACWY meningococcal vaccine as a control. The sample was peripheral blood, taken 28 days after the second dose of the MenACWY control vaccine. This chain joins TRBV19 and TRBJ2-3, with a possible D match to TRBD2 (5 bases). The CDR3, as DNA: TGTGCCAGTAGTCCCCGGACTGGGTTCGATACGCAGTATTTT. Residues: CASSPRTGFDTQYF. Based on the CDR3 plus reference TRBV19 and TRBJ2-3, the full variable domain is DGGITQSPKYLFRKEGQNVTLSCEQNLNHDAMYWYRQDPGQGLRLIYYSQIVNDFQKGDIAEGYSVSREKKESFPLTVTSAQKNPTAFYLCASSPRTGFDTQYFGPGTRLTVL.